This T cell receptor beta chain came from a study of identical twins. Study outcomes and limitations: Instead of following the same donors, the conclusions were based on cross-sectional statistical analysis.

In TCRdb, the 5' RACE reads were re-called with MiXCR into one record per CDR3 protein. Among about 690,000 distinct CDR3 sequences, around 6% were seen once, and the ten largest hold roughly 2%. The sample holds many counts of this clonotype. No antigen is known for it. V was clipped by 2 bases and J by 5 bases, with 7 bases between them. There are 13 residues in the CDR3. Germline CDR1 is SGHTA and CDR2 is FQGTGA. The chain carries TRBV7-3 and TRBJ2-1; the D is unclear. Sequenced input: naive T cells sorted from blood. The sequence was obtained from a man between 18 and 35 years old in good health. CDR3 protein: CASSLGRHNEQFF. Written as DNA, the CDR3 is TGTGCCAGCAGCTTAGGGCGGCACAATGAGCAGTTCTTC. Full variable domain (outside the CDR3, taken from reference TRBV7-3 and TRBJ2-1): GAGVSQTPSNKVTEKGKYVELRCDPISGHTALYWYRQSLGQGPEFLIYFQGTGAADDSGLPNDRFFAVRPEGSVSTLKIQRTERGDSAVYLCASSLGRHNEQFFGPGTRLTVL.